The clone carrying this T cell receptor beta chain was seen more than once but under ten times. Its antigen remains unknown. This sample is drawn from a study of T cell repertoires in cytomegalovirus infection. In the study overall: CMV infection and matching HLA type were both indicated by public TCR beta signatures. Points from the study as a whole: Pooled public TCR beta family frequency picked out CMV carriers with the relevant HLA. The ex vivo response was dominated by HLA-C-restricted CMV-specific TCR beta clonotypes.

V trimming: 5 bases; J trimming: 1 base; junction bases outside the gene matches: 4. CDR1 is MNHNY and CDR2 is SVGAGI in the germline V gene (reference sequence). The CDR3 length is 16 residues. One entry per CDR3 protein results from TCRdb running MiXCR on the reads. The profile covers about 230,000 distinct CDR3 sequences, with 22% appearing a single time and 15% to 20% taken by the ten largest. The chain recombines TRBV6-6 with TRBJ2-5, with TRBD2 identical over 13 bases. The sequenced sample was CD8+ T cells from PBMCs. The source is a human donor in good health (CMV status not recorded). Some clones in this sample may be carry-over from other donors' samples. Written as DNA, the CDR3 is TGTGCCAGCAGTGGACTAGCGGGGGAATTCCAAGAGACCCAGTACTTC. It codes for CASSGLAGEFQETQYF.